A single sample gave rise to the 32 T cell receptor beta chains below, sequenced in a study of T cell responses to AZD1222 COVID-19 vaccine (dated by TCRdb to the early 2020s). The sample's time point label, in plain terms: baseline before first vaccination. Library prep was done by the immunoSEQ multiplex PCR assay. Imported from immuneACCESS, the table was reduced by TCRdb to in-frame sequences with V and J called. These copies leave out some clones; in studies compared against another copy, an unresolved V gene accounts for under half, and the cause of the remainder is not known. This sample lists roughly 150,000 clones; around 89% were detected once. The ten largest clonotypes hold around 5% of the sample. Sequencing was performed on peripheral blood, taken on day 0 of AZD1222 vaccination. The receptors here all came from an adult in good health.

J is TRBJ2-6 and V is TRBV4-1, with D hard to call. This CDR3 has 17 residues. V was cut by 4 bases and J by 0 bases, with 13 bases left in between. Germline V gene lookup returns CDR1 MGHRA and CDR2 YSYEKL. CDR3 coding DNA: TGCGCCAGCAGCCGCCTAGGACCTCCCTCTGGGGCCAACGTCCTGACTTTC. Amino acid sequence: CASSRLGPPSGANVLTF.

The J gene is TRBJ2-5, the V gene TRBV7-6; TRBD2 is a possible D gene (7 bases). Trimming pared 0 bases from V and 5 bases from J, leaving 16 bases between. Germline assignment: CDR1 SGHVS and CDR2 FNYEAQ. The CDR3 is made up of 16 amino acids. In nucleotides, the CDR3 is TGTGCCAGCAGCTTAGCGCTAATTAGGGGGGGGGAGACCCAGTACTTC. Translated: CASSLALIRGGETQYF.

This chain connects TRBV11-2 to TRBJ1-2; perhaps TRBD1 as D (5 bases). The CDR3 is 13 amino acids. Germline V lookup: CDR1 SGHAT, CDR2 FQNNGV. The ends were cut back, 3 bases at V and 4 bases at J, with 9 bases in the middle. CDR3: CASSFQGSYGYTF. The CDR3 DNA sequence: TGTGCCAGCAGCTTCCAGGGTTCCTATGGCTACACCTTC.

The V gene is TRBV19, the J gene TRBJ1-2; TRBD1 is a possible D gene (5 bases). This CDR3 is 15 amino acids long. Trimming left V 1 base short and J 4 bases short, with 13 bases between. Germline V gives CDR1 LNHDA, CDR2 SQIVND (reference sequence). CDR3 protein: CASSIVARDPYGYTF. CDR3 DNA sequence: TGTGCCAGTAGTATAGTGGCCAGGGACCCCTATGGCTACACCTTC. The full variable domain, its missing parts supplied by reference TRBV19 and TRBJ1-2, is DGGITQSPKYLFRKEGQNVTLSCEQNLNHDAMYWYRQDPGQGLRLIYYSQIVNDFQKGDIAEGYSVSREKKESFPLTVTSAQKNPTAFYLCASSIVARDPYGYTFGSGTRLTVV.

This chain joins TRBV9 and TRBJ1-5; D is uncertain. This CDR3 region has 14 residues. The V gene lost 0 bases and the J gene lost 2 bases, with 6 bases spanning the gap. The germline V gene has CDR1 SGDLS and CDR2 YYNGEE. CDR3 loop: CASSVGGGNQPQHF. CDR3 bases: TGTGCCAGCAGCGTAGGGGGAGGCAATCAGCCCCAGCATTTT.

The chain recombines TRBV5-1 with TRBJ1-1; weak D call: TRBD1 (5 bases). Between the trimmed V and J ends, which lost 3 bases and 3 bases, there was a span of 18 bases. Germline V gene sequence: CDR1 SGHRS, CDR2 YFSETQ. This CDR3 spans 16 amino acids. The CDR3 bases are TGCGCCAGCAGCTCATCAGGCTTTGGGGGTCACACTGAAGCTTTCTTT. This codes for CASSSSGFGGHTEAFF.

The chain recombines TRBV5-4 with TRBJ1-5; D uncertain. The CDR3 spans 13 residues. Trimming cost V 0 bases and J 5 bases, with 6 bases left between them. The germline CDR1 and CDR2 sequences are SGHNT and YYREEE (reference sequence). CDR3 amino acids: CASSLGSDQPQHF. DNA for the CDR3: TGTGCCAGCAGCTTGGGGAGTGATCAGCCCCAGCATTTT. Complete variable domain (other parts from reference TRBV5-4 and TRBJ1-5): ETGVTQSPTHLIKTRGQQVTLRCSSQSGHNTVSWYQQALGQGPQFIFQYYREEENGRGNFPPRFSGLQFPNYSSELNVNALELDDSALYLCASSLGSDQPQHFGDGTRLSIL.

The chain joins TRBV9 to TRBJ1-3; a weak D match, TRBD1 (5 bases). The V end lost 0 bases, the J end lost 0 bases, and 10 bases lay between the germline ends. Germline-derived CDR1 and CDR2 are SGDLS and YYNGEE. This CDR3 spans 16 amino acids. The CDR3 region is CASSVVPGGSGNTIYF. CDR3 coding DNA: TGTGCCAGCAGCGTAGTTCCGGGGGGCTCTGGAAACACCATATATTTT.

This chain's CDR3 is CASSVDLRTEAFF. DNA of the CDR3: TGTGCCAGCAGCGTGGATTTGAGGACTGAAGCTTTCTTT. The chain uses TRBV5-4 and TRBJ1-1; unclear D gene. This CDR3 comprises 13 residues. The V gene lost 4 bases and the J gene lost 5 bases, with 12 bases spanning the gap. Germline lookup yields CDR1 SGHNT and CDR2 YYREEE (reference sequence).

This sequence joins TRBV30 and TRBJ2-5; 10 nucleotides align to TRBD2. The V segment lost 0 bases and the J segment 4 bases; nucleotides outside the gene matches: 5. The CDR3 runs 15 residues. The germline gives CDR1 GTSNPN, CDR2 SVGIG (reference sequence). As DNA, the CDR3 is TGTGCCTGGAGTGTAGCTAGCGGGAGAGGAGAGACCCAGTACTTC. Translated: CAWSVASGRGETQYF. Based on the CDR3 plus reference TRBV30 and TRBJ2-5, the full variable domain is SQTIHQWPATLVQPVGSPLSLECTVEGTSNPNLYWYRQAAGRGLQLLFYSVGIGQISSEVPQNLSASRPQDRQFILSSKKLLLSDSGFYLCAWSVASGRGETQYFGPGTRLLVL.

V gene TRBV7-2 combines with J gene TRBJ1-2; possible D gene TRBD1, 6 bases. From germline, CDR1 is SGHTA and CDR2 FQGNSA. The CDR3 loop spans 14 amino acids. Trimming cost V 5 bases and J 8 bases, with 18 bases left between them. The CDR3 bases are TGTGCCAGCAGCCATACAGGGCCCTGGGGGGGCTACACCTTC. Residues: CASSHTGPWGGYTF.

The gene calls are TRBV6-2 or TRBV6-3 and TRBJ1-2, with unresolved D. CDR3 size: 15 residues. The germline V and J ends were trimmed by 0 bases and 5 bases, with 13 bases remaining between them. The germline V gene has CDR1 MNHEY and CDR2 SVGEGT. The CDR3 sequence is CASSYSLGLSYGYTF. CDR3 DNA sequence: TGTGCCAGCAGTTACTCGCTCGGGTTAAGTTATGGCTACACCTTC.

The chain uses TRBV2 and TRBJ2-7; D might be TRBD1 or TRBD2, each matching 5 bases. Trimming shortened V by 6 bases and J by 2 bases, and 11 bases separated the two germline ends. CDR3 length equals 13 residues. Germline loops: CDR1 SNHLY, CDR2 FYNNEI. The CDR3 DNA sequence: TGTGCCAGCAGATTAGGGACCACCTACGAGCAGTACTTC. The encoded protein is CASRLGTTYEQYF.

This chain connects TRBV12-5 to TRBJ2-5; D unclear. V gave up 3 bases and J gave up 1 base, with 15 bases separating them. CDR3 length equals 16 residues. The germline gives CDR1 LGHNT, CDR2 FRNRAP. The CDR3 DNA sequence: TGTGCTAGTGGTTTCGCGACCCTCGCCACCCAAGAGACCCAGTACTTC. This sequence encodes CASGFATLATQETQYF.

The J gene is TRBJ1-4, the V gene TRBV7-6; unclear D gene. The germline V gene encodes CDR1 SGHVS and CDR2 FNYEAQ. Trimming took off 4 bases at V and 3 bases at J, with 12 bases between the two ends. CDR3 length: 15 residues. CDR3: CASSSLGEPNEKLFF. The CDR3, as DNA: TGTGCCAGCAGCTCGCTTGGGGAGCCTAATGAAAAACTGTTTTTT.

This chain connects TRBV27 to TRBJ1-2; D may be TRBD1 (5 bases). Germline values: CDR1 MNHEY, CDR2 SMNVEV (reference sequence). Trimming cost V 7 bases and J 8 bases, with 17 bases left between them. This CDR3 is built from 13 residues. The CDR3 region is CASIDPWDGGYTF. The CDR3 DNA reads TGTGCCAGCATAGATCCCTGGGACGGCGGCTACACCTTC.

This clone showed up just once. The chain recombines TRBV5-1 with TRBJ2-2; TRBD2 matches 13 bases. The V gene's germline CDR1 is SGHRS and CDR2 YFSETQ. The trim removed 5 bases at V and 5 bases at J, leaving 6 bases unmatched. The CDR3 runs to 16 residues. CDR3 bases: TGCGCCAGCAGTGGTAGACTAGCGGGAGGTACCGGGGAGCTGTTTTTT. As protein: CASSGRLAGGTGELFF.

CDR3 protein: CSTFRGDTQYF. The CDR3 DNA reads as TGCAGCACTTTCAGAGGGGATACGCAGTATTTT. The J gene is TRBJ2-3, the V gene TRBV29-1, with D possibly matching TRBD2 (5 bases). Trimming shortened V by 8 bases and J by 6 bases, and 12 bases separated the two germline ends. Germline V lookup: CDR1 SQVTM, CDR2 ANQGSEA. The CDR3 is 11 residues long.

The chain links TRBV7-6 to TRBJ2-5; D is uncertain. The CDR3 is 13 amino acids. CDR1 is SGHVS and CDR2 is FNYEAQ in the germline V gene. V lost 1 base, J lost 5 bases, and 8 bases lay in between. This CDR3 is CASSLVIRETQYF. CDR3 DNA: TGTGCCAGCAGCTTAGTAATCCGGGAGACCCAGTACTTC.

The rearrangement uses TRBV19 and TRBJ1-3; D is uncertain. Germline V gives CDR1 LNHDA, CDR2 SQIVND (reference sequence). This CDR3 spans 14 amino acids. Trimming pared 2 bases from V and 0 bases from J, leaving 5 bases between. CDR3 residues: CASSIQVSGNTIYF. CDR3 DNA sequence: TGTGCCAGTAGTATACAGGTCTCTGGAAACACCATATATTTT.

The J gene is TRBJ1-2, the V gene TRBV5-1, with TRBD1 matching 8 bases. The germline V gene has CDR1 SGHRS and CDR2 YFSETQ. V was clipped by 7 bases and J by 4 bases; unmatched bases: 9. CDR3 length: 14 amino acids. The CDR3 nucleotides read TGCGCCAGCGGGGCGGACAGGGCATTCTATGGCTACACCTTC. Residues: CASGADRAFYGYTF.

The CDR3 region has the DNA TGTGCCAGCAGCCAAGATGAAGGTCCGGGAATAGCCAAAAACATTCAGTACTTC. This sequence encodes CASSQDEGPGIAKNIQYF. This sequence joins TRBV3-1 (or the pseudogene TRBV3-2) and TRBJ2-4; perhaps TRBD2 as D (5 bases). Germline V CDR1 and CDR2: LGHDT, YNNKEL (reference sequence). Deletions cut 0 bases from V and 0 bases from J, with 15 bases between. This CDR3 is 18 amino acids long.

The rearrangement joins TRBV30 to TRBJ1-2; D is ambiguous. This CDR3 contains 13 residues. Germline V gene sequence: CDR1 GTSNPN, CDR2 SVGIG (reference sequence). The ends were cut back, 2 bases at V and 1 base at J, with 8 bases in the middle. DNA for the CDR3: TGTGCCTGGAGTCTGGGCATTAACTATGGCTACACCTTC. Translated, it gives CAWSLGINYGYTF.

CDR3 sequence: CASSYRQGRTHEQYF. The CDR3, as DNA: TGTGCCAGCAGTTACAGACAGGGACGTACCCACGAGCAGTACTTC. The chain combines TRBV6-9 with TRBJ2-7, with 7 bases matching TRBD1. CDR1 is MNHGY and CDR2 is SVAAGI in the germline V gene. V shed 3 bases and J 5 bases; nucleotides not matched to a gene: 10. The CDR3 runs 15 residues.

As to this clone: Other DNA sequences within the sample encode an identical CDR3. The J gene is TRBJ2-7, the V gene TRBV6-5; D gene unclear. Germline lookup yields CDR1 MNHEY and CDR2 SVGAGI. The CDR3 has 11 amino acids. Trimming removed 4 bases at V and 4 bases at J, with 5 bases between. In nucleotides, the CDR3 is TGTGCCAGCAGTTCCCGGTACGAGCAGTACTTC. It is translated as CASSSRYEQYF.

The chain carries TRBV27 and TRBJ2-7, with a weak D call TRBD2 (6 bases). The germline V gene encodes CDR1 MNHEY and CDR2 SMNVEV (reference sequence). V lost 5 bases and J 3 bases, leaving 14 bases between the germline ends. The CDR3 sequence is 14 residues long. The DNA for the CDR3 is TGTGCCAGCAGTCTGGGGACTGCAGTCTACGAGCAGTACTTC. Its translation is CASSLGTAVYEQYF.

J is TRBJ2-7 and V is TRBV12-3 or TRBV12-4; TRBD1 matches 11 bases. Trimming at V came to 6 bases and at J to 5 bases, leaving 3 bases not matched to a gene. CDR3 length: 13 amino acids. The CDR3 region is CASSRTGGNEQYF. The CDR3 DNA is TGTGCCAGCAGCCGGACAGGGGGCAACGAGCAGTACTTC.

This clone appeared once. The V call is TRBV7-3, the J call TRBJ2-5; TRBD2 matches at 9 bases. The CDR3 contains 15 residues. J was trimmed by 5 bases and V by 7 bases; bases with no gene match: 11. Germline CDR1 SGHTA, CDR2 FQGTGA. CDR3 sequence: CASILRGLAAETQYF. Here the CDR3 DNA reads TGTGCCAGCATACTCCGGGGACTAGCAGCGGAGACCCAGTACTTC.

This chain connects TRBV3-1 (or the pseudogene TRBV3-2) to TRBJ2-1; no clear D. V lost 4 bases and J 10 bases, leaving 11 bases between the germline ends. Germline V gene lookup returns CDR1 LGHDT and CDR2 YNNKEL (reference sequence). The length of the CDR3 is 12 residues. For the CDR3, the DNA is TGTGCCAGCAGCCGGATTGGGAACGAGCAGTTCTTC. Protein sequence: CASSRIGNEQFF.

V gene TRBV19 combines with J gene TRBJ2-2, with D uncertain. Germline V gene lookup returns CDR1 LNHDA and CDR2 SQIVND (reference sequence). The CDR3 covers 12 residues. The V end was cut by 7 bases, the J end by 6 bases, with 9 bases between. This CDR3 is CASTHPPGELFF. CDR3 DNA sequence: TGTGCCAGTACCCATCCACCCGGGGAGCTGTTTTTT.

The gene calls are TRBV4-2 and TRBJ1-6, with D perhaps TRBD1 (5 bases). From germline, CDR1 is LGHNA and CDR2 YNFKEQ. CDR3 length: 16 residues. V gave up 3 bases and J gave up 2 bases, with 11 bases separating them. The CDR3 bases are TGTGCCAGCAGCCAGCAGGGTGTGCCCTATAATTCACCCCTCCACTTT. This codes for CASSQQGVPYNSPLHF.

The CDR3 loop reads CASSANRRGYTF. In DNA, the CDR3 is TGTGCCAGCAGTGCGAACAGAAGGGGCTACACCTTC. The V call is TRBV12-3 or TRBV12-4, the J call TRBJ1-2; no firm D call. CDR3 size: 12 residues. The germline V and J ends were trimmed by 5 bases and 8 bases, with 12 bases remaining between them.